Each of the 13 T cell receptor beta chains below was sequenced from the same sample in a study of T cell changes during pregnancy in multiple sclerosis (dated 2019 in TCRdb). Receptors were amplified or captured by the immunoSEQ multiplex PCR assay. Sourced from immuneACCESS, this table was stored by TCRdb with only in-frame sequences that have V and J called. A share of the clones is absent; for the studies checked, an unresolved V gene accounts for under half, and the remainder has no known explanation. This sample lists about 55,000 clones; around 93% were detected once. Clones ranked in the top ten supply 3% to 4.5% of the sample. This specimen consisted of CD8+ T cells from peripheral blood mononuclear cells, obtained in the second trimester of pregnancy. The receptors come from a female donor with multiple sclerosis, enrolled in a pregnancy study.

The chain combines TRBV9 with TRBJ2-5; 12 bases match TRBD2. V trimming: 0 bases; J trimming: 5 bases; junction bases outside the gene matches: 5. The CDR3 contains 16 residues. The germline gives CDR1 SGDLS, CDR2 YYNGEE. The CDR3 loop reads CASSVASGGAMETQYF. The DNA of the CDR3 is TGTGCCAGCAGCGTAGCTAGCGGGGGGGCCATGGAGACCCAGTACTTC.

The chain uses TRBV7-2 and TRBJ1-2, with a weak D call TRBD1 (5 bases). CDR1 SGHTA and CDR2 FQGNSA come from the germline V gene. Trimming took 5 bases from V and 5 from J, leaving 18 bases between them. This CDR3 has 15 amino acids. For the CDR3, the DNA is TGTGCCAGCAGCCCCGGCGGCAGGGCGAGTTATGGCTACACCTTC. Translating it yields CASSPGGRASYGYTF.

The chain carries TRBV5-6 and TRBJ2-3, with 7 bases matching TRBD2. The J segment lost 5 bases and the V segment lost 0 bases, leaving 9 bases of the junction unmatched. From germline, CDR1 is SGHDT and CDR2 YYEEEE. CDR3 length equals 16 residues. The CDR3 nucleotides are TGTGCCAGCAGCTTGGGGGCGGGGGAAATAAGAGATACGCAGTATTTT. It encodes CASSLGAGEIRDTQYF.

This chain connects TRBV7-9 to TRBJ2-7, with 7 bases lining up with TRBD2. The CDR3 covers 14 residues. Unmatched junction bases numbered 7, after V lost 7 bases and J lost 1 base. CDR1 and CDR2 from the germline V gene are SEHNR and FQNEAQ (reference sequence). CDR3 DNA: TGTGCCAGCACCGGGGGGACTTCATCCTACGAGCAGTACTTC. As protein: CASTGGTSSYEQYF. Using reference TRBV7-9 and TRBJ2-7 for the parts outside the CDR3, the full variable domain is DTGVSQNPRHKITKRGQNVTFRCDPISEHNRLYWYRQTLGQGPEFLTYFQNEAQLEKSRLLSDRFSAERPKGSFSTLEIQRTEQGDSAMYLCASTGGTSSYEQYFGPGTRLTVT.

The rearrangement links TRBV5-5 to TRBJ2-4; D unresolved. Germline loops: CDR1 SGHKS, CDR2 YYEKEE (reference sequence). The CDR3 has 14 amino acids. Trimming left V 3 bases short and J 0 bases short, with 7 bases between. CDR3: CASSSQKAKNIQYF. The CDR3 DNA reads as TGTGCCAGCAGCTCTCAGAAAGCCAAAAACATTCAGTACTTC.

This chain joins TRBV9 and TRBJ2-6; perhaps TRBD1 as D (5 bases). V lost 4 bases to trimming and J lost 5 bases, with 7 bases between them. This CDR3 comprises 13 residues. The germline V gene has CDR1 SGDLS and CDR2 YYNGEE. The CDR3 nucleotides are TGTGCCAGCAGCCCAGGGCGGGCCAACGTCCTGACTTTC. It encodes CASSPGRANVLTF. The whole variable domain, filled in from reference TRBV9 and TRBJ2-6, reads DSGVTQTPKHLITATGQRVTLRCSPRSGDLSVYWYQQSLDQGLQFLIQYYNGEERAKGNILERFSAQQFPDLHSELNLSSLELGDSALYFCASSPGRANVLTFGAGSRLTVL.

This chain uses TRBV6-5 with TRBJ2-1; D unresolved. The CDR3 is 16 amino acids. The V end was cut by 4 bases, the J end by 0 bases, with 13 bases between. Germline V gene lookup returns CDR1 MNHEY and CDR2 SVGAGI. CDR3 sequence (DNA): TGTGCCAGCAGTTCCTACGCCGAGAGCTCCTACAATGAGCAGTTCTTC. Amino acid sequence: CASSSYAESSYNEQFF.

As DNA, the CDR3 is TGCAGCGTGGGCCGGGCAGGGGGCTACTACGAGCAGTACTTC. This encodes CSVGRAGGYYEQYF. This chain connects TRBV29-1 to TRBJ2-7; 8 bases line up with TRBD1. The ends lost 6 bases at V and 3 bases at J; junction bases unmatched: 10. Per germline, CDR1 SQVTM and CDR2 ANQGSEA. This CDR3 comprises 14 residues.

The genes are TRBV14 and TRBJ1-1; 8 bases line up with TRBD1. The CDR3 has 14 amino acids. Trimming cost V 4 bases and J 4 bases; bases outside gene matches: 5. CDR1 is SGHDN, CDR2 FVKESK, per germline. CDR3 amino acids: CASSPSGGGTEAFF. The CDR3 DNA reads TGTGCCAGCAGCCCTTCAGGGGGCGGCACTGAAGCTTTCTTT.

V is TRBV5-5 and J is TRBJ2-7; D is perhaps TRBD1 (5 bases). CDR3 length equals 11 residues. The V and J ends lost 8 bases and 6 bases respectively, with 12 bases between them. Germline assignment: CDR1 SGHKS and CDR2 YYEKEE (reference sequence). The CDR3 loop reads CASAAGFEQYF. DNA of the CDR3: TGTGCCAGTGCGGCAGGGTTCGAGCAGTACTTC.

The chain's CDR3 is CASSLGGALSGNTIYF. The CDR3 nucleotides are TGTGCCAGCAGCTTGGGAGGAGCACTCTCTGGAAACACCATATATTTT. This chain links TRBV7-8 with TRBJ1-3; D is uncertain. CDR3 length equals 16 residues. Trimming pared 3 bases from V and 0 bases from J, leaving 12 bases between. Germline V gives CDR1 SGHVS, CDR2 FQNEAQ.

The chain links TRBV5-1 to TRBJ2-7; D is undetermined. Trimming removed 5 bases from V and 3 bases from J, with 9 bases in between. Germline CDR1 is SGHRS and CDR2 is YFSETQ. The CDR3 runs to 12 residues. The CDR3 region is CASSTPGYEQYF. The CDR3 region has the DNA TGCGCCAGCAGTACGCCGGGCTACGAGCAGTACTTC. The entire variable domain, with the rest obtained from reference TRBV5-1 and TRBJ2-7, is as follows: KAGVTQTPRYLIKTRGQQVTLSCSPISGHRSVSWYQQTPGQGLQFLFEYFSETQRNKGNFPGRFSGRQFSNSRSEMNVSTLELGDSALYLCASSTPGYEQYFGPGTRLTVT.

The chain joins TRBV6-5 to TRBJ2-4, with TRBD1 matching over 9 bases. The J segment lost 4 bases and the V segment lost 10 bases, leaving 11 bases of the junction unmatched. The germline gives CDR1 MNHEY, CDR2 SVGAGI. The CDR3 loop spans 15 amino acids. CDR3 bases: TGTGCCAATACCCCTACAGGGGGCACAAAAAACATTCAGTACTTC. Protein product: CANTPTGGTKNIQYF.